The 2 T cell receptor beta chains listed next were all sequenced from one sample in a study of blood T cells in healthy people across ages. For the second PCR, which ran for about 6 to 11 cycles, a sample-barcoded 5' primer and a J-beta primer mix were used. TCRdb re-analysed the 5' RACE reads in MiXCR, keeping a single row per CDR3 protein. The sample shows about 640,000 distinct CDR3 sequences, 45% to 65% of them seen only once. The sample taken for sequencing was blood. These receptor sequences come from a man in his 60s in good health.

The chain couples TRBV20-1 to TRBJ1-5; D possibly corresponds to TRBD1 (6 bases). V lost 5 bases and J lost 4, with 12 bases in between. The CDR3 is 13 amino acids. CDR1 and CDR2 from the germline V gene are DFQATT and SNEGSKA (reference sequence). The CDR3 loop reads CSAGGLLNQPQHF. The DNA of the CDR3 is TGCAGTGCTGGGGGGCTCTTAAATCAGCCCCAGCATTTT.

The chain carries TRBV7-9 and TRBJ2-7; 7 bases are shared with TRBD1. Trimming took 5 bases from V and 0 from J; bases not matched to a gene: 16. The CDR3 is made up of 18 amino acids. Germline V gene data show CDR1 as SEHNR and CDR2 as FQNEAQ (reference sequence). In DNA, the CDR3 is TGTGCCAGCAGCCATCCCCGGCGCCCCGGGACAGACTCCTACGAGCAGTACTTC. It yields the protein CASSHPRRPGTDSYEQYF.